The entry that follows covers one T cell receptor beta chain sequence. The CDR3 loop spans 17 amino acids. Trimming shortened V by 4 bases and J by 0 bases, and 16 bases separated the two germline ends. In germline, CDR1 is SGHAT, CDR2 FQNNGV. The authors reverse transcribed about 0.45 to 1 ug RNA with random hexamers. MiXCR, applied by TCRdb to the immunoSEQ multiplex PCR reads, yields one record per CDR3 protein. The repertoire consists of 100,000 to 150,000 distinct CDR3 sequences, with 90% to 95% occurring once and the leading ten covering 0.085% to 0.09%. The data originate from a study of CD8 T cells in Susac syndrome.

The V call is TRBV11-2, the J call TRBJ1-3; D is perhaps TRBD1 (6 bases). Source material: CD4+ T cells from PBMCs. The TCR sequence derives from a human donor in good health. CDR3 in DNA: TGTGCCAGCAGCTACACAGGGTCCCCGATCTCTGGAAACACCATATATTTT. This sequence encodes CASSYTGSPISGNTIYF.